Listed below are T cell receptor beta chains from one sample, sequenced in a study of blood T cell repertoires in COVID-19. TCRdb keeps only in-frame clones here, not all; method: immunoSEQ multiplex PCR. The sample shows about 170,000 clones, approximately 82% of them seen only once. Input material: PBMCs or T cells enriched from blood (not recorded which). Source of these receptors: a woman between 50 and 59 years old who had recovered from COVID-19. CDR3s include the opening cysteine and the closing phenylalanine or tryptophan. D genes are given only for firm matches. Size values are once, few and many counts, or a class for expanded clones, and some rows have none.

TRBD1	TRBV7-9	TRBJ1-2	NA	CASSPRQGVNYGYTF	TGTGCCAGCAGCCCCCGACAGGGCGTGAACTATGGCTACACCTTC
TRBD1	TRBV27	TRBJ1-4	NA	CASSERQGPELFF	TGTGCCAGCAGCGAACGACAGGGGCCCGAACTGTTTTTT
NA	TRBV27	TRBJ1-2	NA	CASSSLALQGGYTF	TGTGCCAGCAGCTCTCTGGCCCTGCAGGGTGGCTACACCTTC
NA	TRBV6-5	TRBJ1-5	NA	CASSYSGNSNQPQHF	TGTGCCAGCAGTTACTCGGGCAATAGCAATCAGCCCCAGCATTTT
NA	TRBV5-8	TRBJ2-1	NA	CASYRRDEQFF	TGTGCCAGCTACCGGAGGGATGAGCAGTTCTTC
NA	TRBV7-9	TRBJ1-1	NA	CASSLDRGRGVTEAFF	TGTGCCAGCAGCTTAGATCGCGGCCGTGGTGTCACTGAAGCTTTCTTT
NA	TRBV6-2/TRBV6-3	TRBJ1-3	NA	CASSARREGSGNTIYF	TGTGCCAGCAGTGCCCGACGGGAGGGCTCTGGAAACACCATATATTTT
TRBD1	TRBV6-5	TRBJ1-2	few	CASSSGTGGTYGYTF	TGTGCCAGCAGCTCCGGGACAGGGGGGACCTATGGCTACACCTTC
NA	TRBV23-1	TRBJ1-4	NA	CASSRANEKLFF	TGCGCCAGCAGCCGGGCTAATGAAAAACTGTTTTTT
TRBD1	TRBV6-2/TRBV6-3	TRBJ1-2	NA	CASSQTGSSGYTF	TGTGCCAGCAGTCAGACAGGGAGTTCTGGCTACACCTTC
NA	TRBV4-1	TRBJ2-1	NA	CASSQGRDYGGQFF	TGCGCCAGCAGCCAAGGGAGGGATTACGGGGGGCAGTTCTTC
TRBD2	TRBV28	TRBJ2-3	NA	CASSLIPAGGQLSTDTQYF	TGTGCCAGCAGTTTAATCCCGGCGGGGGGGCAGTTGAGCACAGATACGCAGTATTTT
NA	TRBV20-1	TRBJ2-3	NA	CSASYSGGGDTQYF	TGCAGTGCTAGTTACTCTGGGGGAGGAGATACGCAGTATTTT
NA	TRBV7-3	TRBJ2-2	NA	CASSFKGSGELFF	TGTGCCAGCAGCTTTAAGGGGTCCGGGGAGCTGTTTTTT
TRBD2	TRBV6-4	TRBJ2-3	many	CASSEASGKADTQYF	TGTGCCAGCAGTGAGGCTAGCGGGAAGGCAGATACGCAGTATTTT
NA	TRBV5-1	TRBJ1-1	NA	CASSPRLGGTEAFF	TGCGCCAGCAGCCCCAGGCTGGGGGGCACTGAAGCTTTCTTT
TRBD1	TRBV19	TRBJ2-5	NA	CASSGQGEETQYF	TGTGCCAGTAGTGGACAGGGGGAAGAGACCCAGTACTTC
TRBD1	TRBV18	TRBJ2-5	NA	CASSPQQGVQETQYF	TGTGCCAGCTCACCTCAACAGGGGGTGCAAGAGACCCAGTACTTC
TRBD2	TRBV2	TRBJ2-1	NA	CARPTGGSSYNEQFF	TGTGCCAGACCTACGGGGGGGAGCTCCTACAATGAGCAGTTCTTC
NA	TRBV25-1	TRBJ1-1	NA	CASRPGAMWTEAFF	TGTGCCAGCAGGCCAGGGGCGATGTGGACTGAAGCTTTCTTT
NA	TRBV28	TRBJ2-3	NA	CASSESGTSMALRLSLLTDTQYF	TGTGCCAGCAGTGAATCCGGGACATCGATGGCCCTACGTTTATCGCTTCTCACAGATACGCAGTATTTT
NA	TRBV6-5	TRBJ1-1	once	CASSYEGERTEAFF	TGTGCCAGCAGTTACGAGGGGGAGCGCACTGAAGCTTTCTTT
NA	TRBV18	TRBJ2-6	NA	CASSPPTASGANVLTF	TGTGCCAGCTCCCCTCCAACAGCCTCTGGGGCCAACGTCCTGACTTTC
TRBD2	TRBV9	TRBJ2-2	NA	CASSVSGGAGTGELFF	TGTGCCAGCAGCGTTAGCGGGGGGGCGGGCACCGGGGAGCTGTTTTTT
TRBD1	TRBV6-6	TRBJ1-5	NA	CASNQDRALSNQPQHF	TGTGCCAGCAACCAGGACAGGGCCCTAAGCAATCAGCCCCAGCATTTT
NA	TRBV7-2	TRBJ1-5	few	CASSLGTAYQPQHF	TGTGCCAGCAGCTTAGGGACTGCCTATCAGCCCCAGCATTTT
NA	TRBV3-1/TRBV3-2	TRBJ2-1	NA	CASSRGREQFF	TGTGCCAGCAGCCGAGGGCGGGAGCAGTTCTTC
NA	TRBV29-1	TRBJ2-2	NA	CSVEEDTTNTGELFF	TGCAGCGTTGAAGAAGACACCACGAACACCGGGGAGCTGTTTTTT
TRBD1	TRBV5-1	TRBJ2-1	NA	CASSLPDRINEQFF	TGCGCCAGCAGCTTGCCGGACAGGATCAATGAGCAGTTCTTC
NA	TRBV28	TRBJ1-5	NA	CASSLGQGLYSNQPQHF	TGTGCCAGCAGCCTCGGGCAGGGACTCTATAGCAATCAGCCCCAGCATTTT
TRBD1	TRBV6-6	TRBJ1-4	NA	CASSRQGARTTNEKLFF	TGTGCCAGCAGTCGACAGGGGGCGCGGACCACTAATGAAAAACTGTTTTTT
TRBD2	TRBV29-1	TRBJ2-1	NA	CSVQTSGAYNEQFF	TGCAGCGTTCAGACTAGCGGGGCATACAATGAGCAGTTCTTC
TRBD1	TRBV7-2	TRBJ1-5	NA	CASSLSVGQGQPQHF	TGTGCCAGCAGCTTAAGCGTGGGACAGGGTCAGCCCCAGCATTTT
TRBD2	TRBV6-5	TRBJ2-3	NA	CASRRTSGTDTQYF	TGTGCCAGTAGAAGGACTAGCGGTACAGATACGCAGTATTTT
NA	TRBV9	TRBJ1-4	NA	CASSDTGQGGKLFF	TGTGCCAGCAGCGATACCGGGCAGGGCGGAAAACTGTTTTTT
NA	TRBV21-1	TRBJ2-1	NA	CASSTGDSFSSYNEQFF	TGTGCCAGCAGCACAGGGGACAGCTTTAGCTCCTACAATGAGCAGTTCTTC
NA	TRBV27	TRBJ1-2	NA	CASSSPGREGGYTF	TGTGCCAGCAGTTCACCCGGAAGGGAGGGCGGCTACACCTTC
NA	TRBV6-5	TRBJ1-5	NA	CASRRQSQQPQHF	TGTGCCAGCAGGAGACAGTCCCAACAGCCCCAGCATTTT
TRBD1	TRBV5-1	TRBJ2-3	NA	CASSWGTGGPLSTDTQYF	TGCGCCAGCAGCTGGGGGACAGGGGGCCCCCTTAGCACAGATACGCAGTATTTT
TRBD1	TRBV5-1	TRBJ2-5	NA	CASSLAGTGAETQYF	TGCGCCAGCAGCTTGGCCGGGACAGGGGCAGAGACCCAGTACTTC
NA	TRBV28	TRBJ1-5	NA	CASRLGQYSNQPQHF	TGTGCCAGCAGACTCGGACAGTATAGCAATCAGCCCCAGCATTTT
NA	TRBV5-1	TRBJ2-3	NA	CASSYGTTKGDTQYF	TGCGCCAGCAGCTATGGGACAACCAAGGGAGATACGCAGTATTTT
TRBD1	TRBV28	TRBJ1-1	NA	CASSPGQGIGTEAFF	TGTGCCAGCAGTCCGGGACAGGGGATAGGCACTGAAGCTTTCTTT
TRBD2	TRBV7-2	TRBJ2-2	NA	CASSYNSGGLNTGELFF	TGTGCCAGCAGCTATAATAGCGGGGGCCTAAACACCGGGGAGCTGTTTTTT
TRBD1	TRBV14	TRBJ1-1	NA	CASSPRDRKMNTEAFF	TGTGCCAGCAGCCCCCGGGACAGAAAGATGAACACTGAAGCTTTCTTT
NA	TRBV7-3	TRBJ1-1	NA	CASSRTGAEAFF	TGTGCCAGCAGCCGCACGGGGGCTGAAGCTTTCTTT
NA	TRBV6-5	TRBJ1-6	NA	CASSYSGRVGSPLHF	TGTGCCAGCAGTTACTCGGGGAGGGTAGGTTCACCCCTCCACTTT
TRBD2	TRBV19	TRBJ2-1	NA	CASSIQAGIGNEQFF	TGTGCCAGTAGTATCCAAGCGGGGATCGGGAATGAGCAGTTCTTC
TRBD1	TRBV5-4	TRBJ2-1	once	CASSRDSNEQFF	TGTGCCAGCAGCAGGGACAGCAATGAGCAGTTCTTC
TRBD1	TRBV5-4	TRBJ1-1	once	CASSLNRGITEAFF	TGTGCCAGCAGCTTGAACAGGGGTATCACTGAAGCTTTCTTT
NA	TRBV7-9	TRBJ2-5	NA	CASSLTDSQETQYF	TGTGCCAGCAGCCTAACAGACAGCCAAGAGACCCAGTACTTC
NA	TRBV6-5	TRBJ1-2	NA	CASSSKFREANYGYTF	TGTGCCAGCAGTTCTAAATTCAGGGAAGCTAACTATGGCTACACCTTC
NA	TRBV5-8	TRBJ1-5	once	CASSLQAFEEPQHF	TGTGCCAGCAGCTTACAGGCCTTCGAAGAGCCCCAGCATTTT
TRBD2	TRBV9	TRBJ2-5	NA	CASGAGGPGETQYF	TGTGCCAGCGGGGCGGGGGGGCCTGGAGAGACCCAGTACTTC